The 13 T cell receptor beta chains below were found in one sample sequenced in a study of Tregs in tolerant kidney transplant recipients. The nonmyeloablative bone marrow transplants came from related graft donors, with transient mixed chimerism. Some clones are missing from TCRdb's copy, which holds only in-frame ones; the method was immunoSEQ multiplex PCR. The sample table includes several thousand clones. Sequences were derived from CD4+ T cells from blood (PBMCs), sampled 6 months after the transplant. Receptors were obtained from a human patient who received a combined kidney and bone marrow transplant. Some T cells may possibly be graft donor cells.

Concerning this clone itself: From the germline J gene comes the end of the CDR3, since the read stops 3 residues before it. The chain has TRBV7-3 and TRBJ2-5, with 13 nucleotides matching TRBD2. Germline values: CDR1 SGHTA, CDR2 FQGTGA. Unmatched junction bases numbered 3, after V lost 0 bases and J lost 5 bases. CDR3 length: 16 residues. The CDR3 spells CASSLTGLAGSETQYF. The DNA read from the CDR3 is TGTGCCAGCAGCTTAACGGGACTAGCGGGATCGGAGACC.

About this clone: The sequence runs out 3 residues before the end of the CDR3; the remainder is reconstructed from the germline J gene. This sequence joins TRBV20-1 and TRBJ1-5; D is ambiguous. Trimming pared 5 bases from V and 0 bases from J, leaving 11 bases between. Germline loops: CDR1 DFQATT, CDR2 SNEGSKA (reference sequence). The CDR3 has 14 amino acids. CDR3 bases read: TGCAGTGCTGACAAGGCCCATAGCAATCAGCCC. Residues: CSADKAHSNQP. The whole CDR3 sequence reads CSADKAHSNQPQHF.

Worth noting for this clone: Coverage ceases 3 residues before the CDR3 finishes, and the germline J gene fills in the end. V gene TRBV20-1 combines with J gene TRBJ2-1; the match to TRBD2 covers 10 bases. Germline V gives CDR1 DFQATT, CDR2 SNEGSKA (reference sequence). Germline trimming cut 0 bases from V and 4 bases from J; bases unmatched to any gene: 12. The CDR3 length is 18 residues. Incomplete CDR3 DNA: TGCAGTGCTAGAGATTTTGGGGCAGCGGGAGGGCGGTACAATGAG. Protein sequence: CSARDFGAAGGRYNE. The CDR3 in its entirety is CSARDFGAAGGRYNEQFF.

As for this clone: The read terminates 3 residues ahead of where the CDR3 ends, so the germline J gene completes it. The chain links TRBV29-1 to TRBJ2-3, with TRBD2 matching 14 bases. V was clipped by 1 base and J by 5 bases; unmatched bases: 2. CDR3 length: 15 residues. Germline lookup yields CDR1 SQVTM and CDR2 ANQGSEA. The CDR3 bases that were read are TGCAGCGTTGAAGTGGGACTAGCGGGAGTAGATACG. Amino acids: CSVEVGLAGVDT. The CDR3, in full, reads CSVEVGLAGVDTQYF.

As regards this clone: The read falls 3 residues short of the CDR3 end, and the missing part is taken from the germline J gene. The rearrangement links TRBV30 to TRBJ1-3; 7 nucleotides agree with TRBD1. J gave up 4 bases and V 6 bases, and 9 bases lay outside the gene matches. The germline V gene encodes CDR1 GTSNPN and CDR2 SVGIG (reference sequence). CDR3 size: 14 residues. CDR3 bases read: TGTGCCTGTCCCGAGGGGGCCGGAGGAAACACC. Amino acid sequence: CACPEGAGGNT. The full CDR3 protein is CACPEGAGGNTIYF.

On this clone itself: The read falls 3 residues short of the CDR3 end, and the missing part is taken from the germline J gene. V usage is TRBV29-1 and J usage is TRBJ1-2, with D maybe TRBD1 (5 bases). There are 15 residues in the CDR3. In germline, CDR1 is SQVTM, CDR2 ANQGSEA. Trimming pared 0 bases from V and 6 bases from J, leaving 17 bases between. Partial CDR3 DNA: TGCAGCGTTGAAGATCCGGGCAGGGTGTTTCATGGC. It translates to CSVEDPGRVFHG. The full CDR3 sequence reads CSVEDPGRVFHGYTF.

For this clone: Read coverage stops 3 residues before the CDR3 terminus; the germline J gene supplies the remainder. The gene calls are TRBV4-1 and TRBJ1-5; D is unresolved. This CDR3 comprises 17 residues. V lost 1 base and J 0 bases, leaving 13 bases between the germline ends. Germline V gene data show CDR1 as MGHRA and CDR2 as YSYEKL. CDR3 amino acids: CASSQGITSGSNQPQHF. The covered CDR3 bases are TGCGCCAGCAGCCAAGGGATTACGTCAGGTAGCAATCAGCCC.

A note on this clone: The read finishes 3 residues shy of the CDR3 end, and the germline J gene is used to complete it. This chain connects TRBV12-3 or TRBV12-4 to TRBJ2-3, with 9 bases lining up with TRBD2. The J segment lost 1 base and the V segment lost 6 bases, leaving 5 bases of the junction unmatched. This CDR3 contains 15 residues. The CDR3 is CASSGSGSGTDTQYF. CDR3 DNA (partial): TGTGCCAGCAGCGGTAGCGGGAGTGGCACAGATACG.

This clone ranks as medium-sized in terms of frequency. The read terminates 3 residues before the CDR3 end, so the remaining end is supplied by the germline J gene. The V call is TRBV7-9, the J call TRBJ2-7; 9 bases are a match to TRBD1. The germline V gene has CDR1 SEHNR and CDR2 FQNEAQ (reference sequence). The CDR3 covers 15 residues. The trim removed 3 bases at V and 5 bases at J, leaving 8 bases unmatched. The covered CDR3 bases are TGTGCCAGCAGCTTCGATGGGACAGGGTACCACGAG. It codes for CASSFDGTGYHE. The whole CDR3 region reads CASSFDGTGYHEQYF. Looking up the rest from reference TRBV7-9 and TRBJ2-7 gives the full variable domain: DTGVSQNPRHKITKRGQNVTFRCDPISEHNRLYWYRQTLGQGPEFLTYFQNEAQLEKSRLLSDRFSAERPKGSFSTLEIQRTEQGDSAMYLCASSFDGTGYHEQYFGPGTRLTVT.

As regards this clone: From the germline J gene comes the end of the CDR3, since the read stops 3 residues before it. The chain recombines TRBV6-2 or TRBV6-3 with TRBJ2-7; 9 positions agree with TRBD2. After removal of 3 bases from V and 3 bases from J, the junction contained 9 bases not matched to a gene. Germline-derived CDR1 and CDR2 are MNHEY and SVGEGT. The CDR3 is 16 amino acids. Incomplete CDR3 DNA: TGTGCCAGCAGTTATCGGGCTAGCGGGGCAGGCTACGAG. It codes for CASSYRASGAGYE. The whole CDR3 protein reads CASSYRASGAGYEQYF.

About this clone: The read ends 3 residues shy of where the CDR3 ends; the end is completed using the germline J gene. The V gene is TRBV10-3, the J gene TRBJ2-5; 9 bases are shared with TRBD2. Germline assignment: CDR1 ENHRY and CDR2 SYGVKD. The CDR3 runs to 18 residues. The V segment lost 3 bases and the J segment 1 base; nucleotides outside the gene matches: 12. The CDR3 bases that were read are TGTGCCATCAGTGACCCGGGGGATAGCGGGAGACTCCAAGAGACC. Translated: CAISDPGDSGRLQET. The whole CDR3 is CAISDPGDSGRLQETQYF.

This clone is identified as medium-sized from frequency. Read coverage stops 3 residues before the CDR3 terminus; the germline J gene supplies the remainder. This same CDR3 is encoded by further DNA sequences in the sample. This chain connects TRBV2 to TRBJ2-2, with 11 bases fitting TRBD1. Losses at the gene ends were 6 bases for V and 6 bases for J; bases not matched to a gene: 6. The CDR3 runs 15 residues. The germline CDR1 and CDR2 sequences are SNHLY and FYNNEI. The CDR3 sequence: CASSGTGGMAGELFF. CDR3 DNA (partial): TGTGCCAGCAGCGGGACAGGGGGTATGGCCGGGGAG.

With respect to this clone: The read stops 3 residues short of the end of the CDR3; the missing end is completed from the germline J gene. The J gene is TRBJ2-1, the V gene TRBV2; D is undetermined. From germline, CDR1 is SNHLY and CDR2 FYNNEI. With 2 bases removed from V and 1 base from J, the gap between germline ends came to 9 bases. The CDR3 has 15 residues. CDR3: CASSETPRSYNEQFF. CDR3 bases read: TGTGCCAGCAGTGAAACCCCCAGGTCCTACAATGAG.